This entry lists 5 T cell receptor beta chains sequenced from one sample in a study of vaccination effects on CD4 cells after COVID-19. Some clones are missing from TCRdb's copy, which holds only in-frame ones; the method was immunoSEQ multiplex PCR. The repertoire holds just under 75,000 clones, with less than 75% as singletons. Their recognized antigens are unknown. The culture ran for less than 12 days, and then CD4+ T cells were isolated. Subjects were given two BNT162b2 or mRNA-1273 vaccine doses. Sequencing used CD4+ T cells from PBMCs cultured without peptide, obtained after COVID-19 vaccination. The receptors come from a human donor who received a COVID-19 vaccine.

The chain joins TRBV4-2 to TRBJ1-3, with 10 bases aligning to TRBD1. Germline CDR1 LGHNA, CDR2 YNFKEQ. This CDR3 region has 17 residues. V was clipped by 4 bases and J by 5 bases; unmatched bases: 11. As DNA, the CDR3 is TGTGCCAGCAGCCCCCCTTCAGGGACAGGGGCGAGAAACACCATATATTTT. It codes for CASSPPSGTGARNTIYF.

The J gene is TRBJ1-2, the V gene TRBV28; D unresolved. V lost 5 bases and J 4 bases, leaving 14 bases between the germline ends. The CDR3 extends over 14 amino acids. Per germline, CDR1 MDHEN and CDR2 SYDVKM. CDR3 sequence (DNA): TGTGCCAGCAGTACGGCCGCGCTCGTCTATGGCTACACCTTC. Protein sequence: CASSTAALVYGYTF.

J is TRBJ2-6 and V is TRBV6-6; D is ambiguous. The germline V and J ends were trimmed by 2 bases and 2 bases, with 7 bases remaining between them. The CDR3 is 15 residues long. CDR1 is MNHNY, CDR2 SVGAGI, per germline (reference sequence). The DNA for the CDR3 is TGTGCCAGCAGTTACGTCCGTACTGGGGCCAACGTCCTGACTTTC. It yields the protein CASSYVRTGANVLTF.

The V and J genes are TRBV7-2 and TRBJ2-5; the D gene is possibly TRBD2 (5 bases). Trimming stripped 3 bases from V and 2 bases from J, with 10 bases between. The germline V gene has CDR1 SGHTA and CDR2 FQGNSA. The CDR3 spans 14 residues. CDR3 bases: TGTGCCAGCAGCTTTGGTCCGGGGCAAGAGACCCAGTACTTC. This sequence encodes CASSFGPGQETQYF.

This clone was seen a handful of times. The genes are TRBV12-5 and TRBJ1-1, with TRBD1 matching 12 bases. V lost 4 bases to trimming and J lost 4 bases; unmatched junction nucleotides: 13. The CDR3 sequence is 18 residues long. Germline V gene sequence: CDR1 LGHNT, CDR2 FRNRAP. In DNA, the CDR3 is TGTGCTAGTGGTTCCATTTTCCCGGGACAGGGGGCTCGCACTGAAGCTTTCTTT. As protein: CASGSIFPGQGARTEAFF.